The T cell receptor (beta chain) under discussion was sequenced for a study of T cells expressing NK-cell markers. Background on the study: TCR beta repertoires came from sorted CD3+CD56+NKG2C+, CD3+CD56+NKG2C- and CD3+CD56-NKG2C+ T cells. Most of the eight sequenced donors were classified as HCMV-seropositive, and one was classified as seronegative. Study outcomes and limitations: Of CD8+ T cells, about 1.0-7.5% belonged to dominant NKG2C+ clonotypes in roughly 6 donors. For a handful of donors, these clonotypes were likewise the leading ones in the CD3+CD56-NKG2C+ fraction.

Worth noting for this clonotype: Its target is not known.

In germline, CDR1 is SGHAT, CDR2 FQNNGV. This CDR3 comprises 15 residues. TCRdb re-called the 5' RACE reads, yielding one record per CDR3 amino acid sequence without DNA. The data include approximately 440,000 distinct CDR3 sequences; the top ten clones carry about 1.5%. Specimen: blood T cells: a sorted CD56 or NKG2C T cell subset, CD4+ or CD8+ T cells, or bulk PBMC T cells (not recorded which). The sequence was collected from a woman in her 50s in good health. This rearrangement joins TRBV11-2 to TRBJ2-3; TCRdb gives TRBD1 as the D gene, but with no DNA this cannot be confirmed. The CDR3 sequence is CASSLQGLVADTQYF.